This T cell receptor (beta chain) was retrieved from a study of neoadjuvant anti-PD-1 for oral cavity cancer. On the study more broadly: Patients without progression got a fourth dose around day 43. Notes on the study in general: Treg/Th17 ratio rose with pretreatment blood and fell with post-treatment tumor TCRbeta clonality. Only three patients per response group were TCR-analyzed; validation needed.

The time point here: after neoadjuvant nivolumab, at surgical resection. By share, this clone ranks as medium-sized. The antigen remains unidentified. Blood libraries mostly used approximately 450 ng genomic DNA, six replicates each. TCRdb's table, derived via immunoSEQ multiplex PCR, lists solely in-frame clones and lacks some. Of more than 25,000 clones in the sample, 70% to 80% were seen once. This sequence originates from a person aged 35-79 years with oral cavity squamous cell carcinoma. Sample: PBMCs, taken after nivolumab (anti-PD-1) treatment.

In nucleotides, the CDR3 is TGTGCCAGCAGTACTGAGGGTCAGCCCCAGCATTTT. Its translation: CASSTEGQPQHF. The chain has TRBV6-6 and TRBJ1-5, with D unresolved. Per germline, CDR1 MNHNY and CDR2 SVGAGI (reference sequence). This CDR3 has 12 residues. V shed 5 bases and J shed 6 bases, with 8 bases lying between them.